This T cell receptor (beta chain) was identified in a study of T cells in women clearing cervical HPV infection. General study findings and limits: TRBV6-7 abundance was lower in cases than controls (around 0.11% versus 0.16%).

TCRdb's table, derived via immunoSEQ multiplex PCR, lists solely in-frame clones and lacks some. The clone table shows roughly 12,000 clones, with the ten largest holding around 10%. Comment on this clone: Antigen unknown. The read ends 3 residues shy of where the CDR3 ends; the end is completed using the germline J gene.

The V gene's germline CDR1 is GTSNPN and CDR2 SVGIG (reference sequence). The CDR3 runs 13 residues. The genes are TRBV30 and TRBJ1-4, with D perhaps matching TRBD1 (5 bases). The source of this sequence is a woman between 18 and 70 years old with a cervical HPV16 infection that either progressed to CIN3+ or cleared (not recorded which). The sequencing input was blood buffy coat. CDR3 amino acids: CAWSGREESPLFF. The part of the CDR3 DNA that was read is TGTGCCTGGAGTGGCAGGGAGGAATCACCA.